These T cell receptor beta chains were read from a single sample in a study of cytomegalovirus exposure and HLA in healthy donors. TCRdb keeps only in-frame clones here, not all; method: immunoSEQ multiplex PCR. There are over 90,000 clones in the sample; 55% to 80% occur only once, and about 3.7% lies in the top ten. The source material was PBMCs. These receptors came from a middle-aged man in good health and CMV-seronegative. The CDR3 runs from the conserved cysteine through the conserved F or W. The D gene is left open where the match is weak. The size of a clone is reported for some rows only, either as once, few or many, or as a class for expanded clones.

j_call | cdr3_length | clone_size | v_call | d_call | cdr3_nt | cdr3_aa
TRBJ2-7 | 17 | - | TRBV2 | TRBD1 | TGTGCCAGCACCGAGGGGACAGGGGCTCCAAGCTCCTACGAGCAGTACTTC | CASTEGTGAPSSYEQYF
TRBJ1-6 | 15 | - | TRBV27 | TRBD1 | TGTGCCAGCAAATTTCGAGGACAGGGGGCCCAGGCCCTCCACTTT | CASKFRGQGAQALHF
TRBJ2-7 | 14 | - | TRBV5-1 | - | TGCGCCAGCAGCTTGGGAGGGCCGGCGGTCGAGCAGTACTTC | CASSLGGPAVEQYF
TRBJ1-2 | 12 | few | TRBV6-1 | - | TGTGCCAGCAGTGTGAGCCTGCGGGGCTACACCTTC | CASSVSLRGYTF
TRBJ1-4 | 14 | - | TRBV28 | TRBD1 | TGTGCCAGCACCTCGGGACAGGGTTTTGAAAAACTGTTTTTT | CASTSGQGFEKLFF
TRBJ2-5 | 14 | - | TRBV6-5 | - | TGTGCCAGCAGAAGGGATGGGGGCTGGGAGACCCAGTACTTC | CASRRDGGWETQYF
TRBJ2-2 | 15 | few | TRBV5-4 | - | TGTGCCAGCAGCTTAAATCGGGGAAACACCGGGGAGCTGTTTTTT | CASSLNRGNTGELFF
TRBJ1-2 | 12 | - | TRBV12-2 | - | TGTGCAAGTCGCCCGAGGACTAATGGCTACACCTTC | CASRPRTNGYTF
TRBJ2-5 | 19 | - | TRBV12-5 | TRBD2 | TGTGCTAGTGGTTCGACGCCCGATGGGGTAGCGGGAGCCCAAGAGACCCAGTACTTC | CASGSTPDGVAGAQETQYF
TRBJ1-4 | 10 | - | TRBV28 | - | TGTGCCAGCAGTCGTGAAAAACTGTTTTTT | CASSREKLFF
TRBJ1-5 | 18 | once | TRBV30 | - | TGTGCCTGGGATTCCCTCCCCGGGGGGGAATATAGCAATCAGCCCCAGCATTTT | CAWDSLPGGEYSNQPQHF
TRBJ2-7 | 16 | - | TRBV5-4 | TRBD2 | TGTGCCAGCACCCGCGGGATTAGCGGGGGGGTCTACGAGCAGTACTTC | CASTRGISGGVYEQYF
TRBJ2-5 | 13 | few | TRBV6-5 | TRBD1 | TGTGCCAGCAGTGACAGGGCATGGGAGACCCAGTACTTC | CASSDRAWETQYF
TRBJ2-7 | 13 | - | TRBV7-2 | - | TGTGCCAGCAGCTTACGACAGACCTACGAGCAGTACTTC | CASSLRQTYEQYF
TRBJ2-5 | 15 | - | TRBV5-1 | TRBD1 | TGCGCCAGCAGCTTAATGGGACAGGGGCGAGAGACCCAGTACTTC | CASSLMGQGRETQYF
TRBJ1-3 | 12 | - | TRBV29-1 | - | TGCAGCGGCGGACAAGTCGGAAACACCATATATTTT | CSGGQVGNTIYF
TRBJ2-3 | 16 | - | TRBV13 | - | TGTGCCAGCAGCTTAGGCCCCCGGACTACTGGGGGTACGCAGTATTTT | CASSLGPRTTGGTQYF
TRBJ1-1 | 16 | - | TRBV7-8 | TRBD1 | TGTGCCAGCAGCTTTACCTCATCCGGGACAGCATCTGAAGCTTTCTTT | CASSFTSSGTASEAFF
TRBJ2-3 | 16 | - | TRBV5-5 | TRBD2 | TGTGCCAGCAGCTTCTCACTAGCGGGGTACACAGATACGCAGTATTTT | CASSFSLAGYTDTQYF
TRBJ2-5 | 12 | - | TRBV27 | TRBD2 | TGTGCCAGCAGTTGGCGGGGGGAGACCCAGTACTTC | CASSWRGETQYF
TRBJ2-3 | 21 | - | TRBV14 | TRBD2 | TGTGCCAGCAGCCCCGGACGGGGGTTACTAGCGGGCGGAGGTTGGCAAGATACGCAGTATTTT | CASSPGRGLLAGGGWQDTQYF
TRBJ1-3 | 14 | - | TRBV29-1 | - | TGCAGCGTTGGCTTTGGCAGTACTGGAAACACCATATATTTT | CSVGFGSTGNTIYF
TRBJ2-1 | 15 | - | TRBV4-1 | - | TGCGCCAGCGGGAGGCGAGACAGGGACTCTGGTGAGCAGTTCTTC | CASGRRDRDSGEQFF